The 15 T cell receptor beta chains presented below share a single source sample, sequenced in a study of blood T cell repertoires in COVID-19. TCRdb's copy holds only in-frame clones and misses some; the assay was immunoSEQ multiplex PCR. The sample has around 300,000 clones; less than 90% are singletons. The sample taken for sequencing was PBMCs or T cells enriched from blood (not recorded which). These receptors all stem from a woman aged 45-59 years who had recovered from COVID-19.

CDR3 nucleotides: TGTGCCACCTCAACAGGGGACGAGCAGTACTTC. Protein sequence: CATSTGDEQYF. The rearrangement joins TRBV24-1 to TRBJ2-7, with 7 bases that match TRBD1. CDR3 length: 11 amino acids. Germline assignment: CDR1 KGHDR and CDR2 SFDVKD. Trimming took 9 bases from V and 5 from J; bases not matched to a gene: 3.

The CDR3 nucleotides are TGTGCCAGCAGTGGGCAGGACACCGGGGAGCTGTTTTTT. Translating it yields CASSGQDTGELFF. V and J are TRBV6-6 and TRBJ2-2; D gene ambiguous. CDR1 and CDR2 (germline): MNHNY, SVGAGI (reference sequence). The length of the CDR3 is 13 residues. V was pared by 5 bases and J by 3 bases, with 7 bases between.

This clone was recorded once. The chain recombines TRBV4-1 with TRBJ1-1; weak D call: TRBD1 (5 bases). From germline, CDR1 is MGHRA and CDR2 YSYEKL. The CDR3 contains 17 residues. Trimming pared 0 bases from V and 0 bases from J, leaving 14 bases between. As DNA, the CDR3 is TGCGCCAGCAGCCAAGATCACGCCCCAGGGCTGAACACTGAAGCTTTCTTT. Translating it yields CASSQDHAPGLNTEAFF.

The chain combines TRBV14 with TRBJ1-1; D remains unclear. CDR3 length: 16 residues. V was cut by 3 bases and J by 6 bases, with 20 bases left in between. CDR1 is SGHDN and CDR2 is FVKESK in the germline V gene. The CDR3 is CASSQGGLPKRAEAFF. As DNA, the CDR3 is TGTGCCAGCAGCCAGGGTGGCCTCCCAAAGAGGGCTGAAGCTTTCTTT. The complete variable domain, with remaining parts taken from reference TRBV14 and TRBJ1-1, reads EAGVTQFPSHSVIEKGQTVTLRCDPISGHDNLYWYRRVMGKEIKFLLHFVKESKQDESGMPNNRFLAERTGGTYSTLKVQPAELEDSGVYFCASSQGGLPKRAEAFFGQGTRLTVV.

This CDR3 reads CASSQGAKNIQYF. CDR3 sequence (DNA): TGTGCCAGCAGTCAGGGGGCCAAAAACATTCAGTACTTC. V gene TRBV27 combines with J gene TRBJ2-4, with D perhaps matching TRBD1 (6 bases). The CDR3 totals 13 residues. CDR1 and CDR2 from the germline V gene are MNHEY and SMNVEV (reference sequence). V gave up 5 bases and J gave up 1 base, with 6 bases separating them.

The CDR3 DNA reads TGTGCCAGCAGCCAAGCTTCAGGGACAGCCCCTGGCTACACCTTC. Amino acids: CASSQASGTAPGYTF. This chain joins TRBV3-1 (or the pseudogene TRBV3-2) and TRBJ1-2; 7 nucleotides match TRBD1. CDR1 LGHDT and CDR2 YNNKEL come from the germline V gene (reference sequence). This CDR3 spans 15 amino acids. V lost 1 base and J lost 7; bases outside the gene matches: 9.

In its sample, this clone was seen once. The V and J genes are TRBV20-1 and TRBJ2-7; 8 nucleotides match TRBD1. This CDR3 comprises 15 residues. Losses at the gene ends were 3 bases for V and 4 bases for J; bases not matched to a gene: 11. CDR1 is DFQATT, CDR2 SNEGSKA, per germline (reference sequence). This CDR3 is CSASEIVDRGYEQYF. CDR3 coding DNA: TGCAGTGCTAGTGAAATAGTTGACAGGGGTTACGAGCAGTACTTC.

The rearrangement links TRBV29-1 to TRBJ2-3, with 7 bases identical to TRBD1. V lost 5 bases, J lost 4 bases, and 9 bases stayed unmatched. CDR3 length: 14 amino acids. Germline loops: CDR1 SQVTM, CDR2 ANQGSEA. In nucleotides, the CDR3 is TGCAGCGTTCGTGGGGACAGTGGTCCAGATACGCAGTATTTT. Translating gives CSVRGDSGPDTQYF.

This chain joins TRBV29-1 and TRBJ1-5; D is possibly TRBD1 (5 bases). Per the germline V gene, CDR1 is SQVTM and CDR2 is ANQGSEA. V was shortened by 4 bases and J by 0 bases, with 7 bases between the two germline ends. This CDR3 has 13 amino acids. This CDR3 is CSVGGSSNQPQHF. Written as DNA, the CDR3 is TGCAGCGTTGGGGGCAGTAGCAATCAGCCCCAGCATTTT. Variable domain in full (rest from reference TRBV29-1 and TRBJ1-5): SAVISQKPSRDICQRGTSLTIQCQVDSQVTMMFWYRQQPGQSLTLIATANQGSEATYESGFVIDKFPISRPNLTFSTLTVSNMSPEDSSIYLCSVGGSSNQPQHFGDGTRLSIL.

CDR3: CASSPTGTGTGNTIYF. In DNA form, the CDR3 reads TGTGCCAGCTCACCTACCGGGACAGGGACGGGAAACACCATATATTTT. This chain joins TRBV18 and TRBJ1-3; 9 bases align to TRBD1. CDR1 and CDR2 (germline): KGHSH, LQKENI. The CDR3 contains 16 residues. Trimming at V came to 3 bases and at J to 4 bases, leaving 7 bases not matched to a gene.

This chain links TRBV3-1 (or the pseudogene TRBV3-2) with TRBJ2-7; D is perhaps TRBD1 (6 bases). Germline assignment: CDR1 LGHDT and CDR2 YNNKEL (reference sequence). With 2 bases removed from V and 6 bases from J, the gap between germline ends came to 11 bases. CDR3 length equals 13 residues. The CDR3 is CASSQRTEVEQYF. For the CDR3, the DNA is TGTGCCAGCAGCCAACGGACAGAGGTCGAGCAGTACTTC.

The chain couples TRBV6-1 to TRBJ1-4; no firm D call. The CDR3 is made up of 14 amino acids. The V end was cut by 1 base, the J end by 5 bases, with 8 bases between. Per the germline V gene, CDR1 is MNHNS and CDR2 is SASEGT. The CDR3 DNA sequence: TGTGCCAGCAGTGAAGGATACGGGAATGAAAAACTGTTTTTT. Translation: CASSEGYGNEKLFF.

The chain employs TRBV7-8 and TRBJ1-6, with 9 bases fitting TRBD1. Germline CDR1 reads SGHVS; CDR2 reads FQNEAQ. Trimming cost V 1 base and J 8 bases; bases outside gene matches: 6. The CDR3 contains 16 residues. CDR3 protein: CASSLGTGVIDSPLHF. In DNA, the CDR3 is TGTGCCAGCAGCTTAGGGACAGGGGTAATTGATTCACCCCTCCACTTT.

J is TRBJ2-3 and V is TRBV3-1 (or the pseudogene TRBV3-2); maybe TRBD1 (5 bases). Deletions cut 4 bases from V and 2 bases from J, with 10 bases between. Germline V gene lookup returns CDR1 LGHDT and CDR2 YNNKEL (reference sequence). The CDR3 length is 14 residues. In DNA form, the CDR3 reads TGTGCCAGCAGCCCTGGGGCCTCCACAGATACGCAGTATTTT. Translating it yields CASSPGASTDTQYF.

V gene TRBV27 combines with J gene TRBJ1-5; D might be TRBD1 (5 bases). The V end lost 1 base, the J end lost 4 bases, and 23 bases lay between the germline ends. The CDR3 spans 19 residues. From germline, CDR1 is MNHEY and CDR2 SMNVEV (reference sequence). The CDR3 loop reads CASSLWGLAGQTDNQPQHF. As DNA, the CDR3 is TGTGCCAGCAGTTTATGGGGGTTAGCGGGGCAGACTGATAATCAGCCCCAGCATTTT.